Described below is a single T cell receptor beta chain sequence and its context. Its antigen remains unidentified. This sample is drawn from a study of T cell responses to AZD1222 COVID-19 vaccine. With 7 bases removed from V and 6 bases from J, the gap between germline ends came to 12 bases. Germline V gene sequence: CDR1 GTSNPN, CDR2 SVGIG (reference sequence). CDR3 length: 11 residues. General study points: Females outnumbered males among donors, who were mostly white British; clonal diversity was possibly underestimated. Regions 160-218 and 743-854 held dominance among vaccine-associated CD4 TCRs, which spanned spike. Compared with day 0, the breadth and depth of the Spike-specific TCR repertoire rose significantly after two doses of AZD1222.

Generated by immunoSEQ multiplex PCR, the TCRdb table keeps only in-frame clones and is missing some. The sample contains around 100,000 clones, 90% of which appear only once. The sequence came from an adult in good health. V usage is TRBV30 and J usage is TRBJ1-1; possible D gene TRBD1, 5 bases. The sequences come from peripheral blood, collected on day 0 of AZD1222 vaccination. The CDR3 DNA follows: TGTGCCTCTCACTGGGGGGCTGAAGCTTTCTTT. This translates into CASHWGAEAFF.